Presented here are 22 T cell receptor beta chains from one specimen sequenced in a study of beta chain features in type 1 diabetes. cDNA synthesis used the whole RNA isolate, giving expressed TCRB sequences. Clones were sequenced by immunoSEQ multiplex PCR, and TCRdb holds only the in-frame ones, with some missing. The sample includes some 360,000 clones, around 19% of them seen just once. The sequenced sample was naive CD4+ T cells from blood. The source is a woman aged 18-29 years in good health.

The chain uses TRBV28 and TRBJ1-1; 7 nucleotides line up with TRBD1. The CDR3 is 14 amino acids. Trimming at V came to 5 bases and at J to 1 base, leaving 4 bases not matched to a gene. The germline gives CDR1 MDHEN, CDR2 SYDVKM. CDR3 in DNA: TGTGCCAGCAGTCTACAGGGGCCGAACACTGAAGCTTTCTTT. It codes for CASSLQGPNTEAFF.

This chain links TRBV15 with TRBJ1-5; the D is unclear. The V gene's germline CDR1 is LNHNV and CDR2 YYDKDF (reference sequence). This CDR3 spans 13 amino acids. Trimming took off 4 bases at V and 3 bases at J, with 7 bases between the two ends. In nucleotides, the CDR3 is TGTGCCACCAGCACAGGCCACAATCAGCCCCAGCATTTT. Its protein product is CATSTGHNQPQHF.

There are a few counts of this clone. The chain links TRBV30 to TRBJ2-3; D remains unclear. Germline V lookup: CDR1 GTSNPN, CDR2 SVGIG (reference sequence). Trimming removed 4 bases at V and 2 bases at J, with 7 bases between. The CDR3 has 12 amino acids. The CDR3 sequence is CAWMGPTDTQYF. The CDR3 DNA is TGTGCCTGGATGGGCCCCACAGATACGCAGTATTTT.

The chain links TRBV30 to TRBJ2-7; D ambiguous. The germline V and J ends were trimmed by 3 bases and 4 bases, with 7 bases remaining between them. CDR1 GTSNPN and CDR2 SVGIG come from the germline V gene (reference sequence). There are 11 residues in the CDR3. The CDR3 DNA reads as TGTGCCTGGAGCCCCGGGTACGAGCAGTACTTC. It translates to CAWSPGYEQYF.

The chain is built from TRBV30 and TRBJ1-2, with D perhaps TRBD1 (5 bases). With 0 bases removed from V and 6 bases from J, the gap between germline ends came to 8 bases. The CDR3 loop spans 12 amino acids. The germline V gene encodes CDR1 GTSNPN and CDR2 SVGIG (reference sequence). As DNA, the CDR3 is TGTGCCTGGAGTGTAATCAGGGATGGCTACACCTTC. Its protein product is CAWSVIRDGYTF. Supplemented by reference TRBV30 and TRBJ1-2, the full variable domain reads SQTIHQWPATLVQPVGSPLSLECTVEGTSNPNLYWYRQAAGRGLQLLFYSVGIGQISSEVPQNLSASRPQDRQFILSSKKLLLSDSGFYLCAWSVIRDGYTFGSGTRLTVV.

The DNA for the CDR3 is TGTGCCAGCCTAGGACAGGGGTCCTACGAGCAGTACTTC. This encodes CASLGQGSYEQYF. The chain couples TRBV19 to TRBJ2-7, with 9 nucleotides matching TRBD1. The CDR3 is made up of 13 amino acids. CDR1 is LNHDA, CDR2 SQIVND, per germline (reference sequence). With 9 bases clipped from V and 1 base from J, the junction kept 4 bases outside the gene matches.

CDR3 residues: CASSPRGGAGYEQYF. The CDR3, as DNA: TGTGCCAGCTCACCGAGGGGGGGAGCCGGGTACGAGCAGTACTTC. V and J are TRBV18 and TRBJ2-7; D may be TRBD2 (7 bases). From germline, CDR1 is KGHSH and CDR2 LQKENI. The CDR3 is made up of 15 amino acids. Trimming took 3 bases from V and 4 from J, leaving 16 bases between them.

This clone has a handful of counts. The DNA of the CDR3 is TGCGCCAGCGCCTCGGGAGGCCGGGGCACCGGGGAGCTGTTTTTT. Translating gives CASASGGRGTGELFF. The gene calls are TRBV4-1 and TRBJ2-2; 7 bases are a match to TRBD2. V lost 8 bases to trimming and J lost 4 bases; unmatched junction nucleotides: 10. The CDR3 consists of 15 residues. Germline V gene lookup returns CDR1 MGHRA and CDR2 YSYEKL.

V is TRBV10-3 and J is TRBJ1-2; D gene ambiguous. V lost 4 bases and J lost 5, with 5 bases in between. CDR1 is ENHRY, CDR2 SYGVKD, per germline. This CDR3 is 11 amino acids long. CDR3: CAISAEYGYTF. CDR3 nucleotides: TGTGCCATCAGTGCGGAGTATGGCTACACCTTC.

This sequence joins TRBV27 and TRBJ2-7; possible D gene TRBD2, 5 bases. The CDR3 is 11 residues long. V lost 4 bases, J lost 9 bases, and 10 bases lay in between. Germline V lookup: CDR1 MNHEY, CDR2 SMNVEV (reference sequence). CDR3: CASSSTGVQYF. CDR3 coding DNA: TGTGCCAGCAGTTCCACCGGGGTGCAGTACTTC.

The chain couples TRBV19 to TRBJ2-1; 9 bases are shared with TRBD2. The trim removed 3 bases at V and 6 bases at J, leaving 12 bases unmatched. Per germline, CDR1 LNHDA and CDR2 SQIVND (reference sequence). This CDR3 is 17 amino acids long. In nucleotides, the CDR3 is TGTGCCAGTAGTATCGTGCTTCGGGCGGGGGGGCTCAATGAGCAGTTCTTC. Amino acid sequence: CASSIVLRAGGLNEQFF.

This chain connects TRBV5-1 to TRBJ2-3; 9 nucleotides line up with TRBD1. CDR1 and CDR2 from the germline V gene are SGHRS and YFSETQ. V was pared by 3 bases and J by 2 bases, with 4 bases of the junction left unmatched. The CDR3 is 15 amino acids. The CDR3 DNA reads TGCGCCAGCAGCTCACGACAGGGGGACACAGATACGCAGTATTTT. Translating it yields CASSSRQGDTDTQYF.

This clone was recorded a few times. The chain employs TRBV6-1 and TRBJ2-5; TRBD1 aligns across 9 bases. The germline V gene encodes CDR1 MNHNS and CDR2 SASEGT. Trimming took 6 bases from V and 3 from J; bases not matched to a gene: 2. CDR3 length: 13 residues. The CDR3 spells CASSWDREETQYF. In nucleotides, the CDR3 is TGTGCCAGCAGCTGGGACAGGGAAGAGACCCAGTACTTC.

This clone came up a few times. The rearrangement joins TRBV7-2 to TRBJ2-7; D remains unclear. Between the trimmed V and J ends, which lost 3 bases and 7 bases, there was a span of 19 bases. The CDR3 runs 15 residues. Germline CDR1 and CDR2: SGHTA and FQGNSA. The DNA for the CDR3 is TGTGCCAGCAGCTTGACTGGCGATGGTCATGGTGAGCAGTACTTC. Amino acid sequence: CASSLTGDGHGEQYF.

The chain carries TRBV5-4 and TRBJ2-5; 7 nucleotides align to TRBD2. With V trimmed by 4 bases and J by 4 bases, 10 bases remained unmatched. This CDR3 has 15 amino acids. Germline V gene data show CDR1 as SGHNT and CDR2 as YYREEE (reference sequence). The CDR3, as DNA: TGTGCCAGCAGCCAACAATTAGCGGGCGGAGAGACCCAGTACTTC. Translating it yields CASSQQLAGGETQYF.

The genes are TRBV4-3 and TRBJ1-2, with TRBD1 identical over 8 bases. Germline assignment: CDR1 LGHNA and CDR2 YSLEER. The CDR3 has 14 amino acids. V trimming: 4 bases; J trimming: 4 bases; junction bases outside the gene matches: 5. The DNA for the CDR3 is TGCGCCAGCAGCCGCCGACAGGGGATCTATGGCTACACCTTC. This sequence encodes CASSRRQGIYGYTF.

The chain has TRBV4-2 and TRBJ1-2; D is undetermined. This CDR3 spans 15 amino acids. The V and J ends lost 1 base and 4 bases respectively, with 13 bases between them. Per germline, CDR1 LGHNA and CDR2 YNFKEQ. CDR3: CASSQGFGFGYGYTF. Here the CDR3 DNA reads TGTGCCAGCAGCCAAGGATTCGGGTTCGGCTATGGCTACACCTTC.

This clone was recorded once. The V gene is TRBV13, the J gene TRBJ1-1; D gene unclear. The germline V gene encodes CDR1 PRHDT and CDR2 FYEKMQ (reference sequence). V lost 0 bases and J lost 7, with 9 bases in between. CDR3 length: 13 amino acids. The CDR3 sequence is CASSLGRRGEAFF. CDR3 DNA: TGTGCCAGCAGCTTAGGAAGGCGGGGTGAAGCTTTCTTT.

This clone has just a few counts. The chain combines TRBV18 with TRBJ2-5, with D possibly being TRBD2 (6 bases). CDR1 KGHSH and CDR2 LQKENI come from the germline V gene. V was clipped by 6 bases and J by 4 bases, with 12 bases between them. The CDR3 length is 13 residues. CDR3 protein: CASSAGIGETQYF. The CDR3 DNA reads as TGTGCCAGCTCGGCGGGAATAGGAGAGACCCAGTACTTC. Combining the CDR3 with reference TRBV18 and TRBJ2-5 gives the whole variable domain NAGVMQNPRHLVRRRGQEARLRCSPMKGHSHVYWYRQLPEEGLKFMVYLQKENIIDESGMPKERFSAEFPKEGPSILRIQQVVRGDSAAYFCASSAGIGETQYFGPGTRLLVL.

The chain recombines TRBV6-9 with TRBJ2-7; maybe TRBD2 (6 bases). This CDR3 spans 16 amino acids. CDR1 is MNHGY, CDR2 SVAAGI, per germline. Trimming left V 7 bases short and J 1 base short, with 20 bases between. CDR3 DNA sequence: TGTGCCAGCACCCCTAGGCTGGAGGGACGATCCTACGAGCAGTACTTC. Translated: CASTPRLEGRSYEQYF.

This clone was counted a single time. The chain is built from TRBV9 and TRBJ2-3; TRBD1 is a possible D gene (6 bases). The CDR3 is 14 residues long. Trimming removed 2 bases from V and 6 bases from J, with 13 bases in between. The germline CDR1 and CDR2 sequences are SGDLS and YYNGEE. Here the CDR3 DNA reads TGTGCCAGCAGCGTCACACAGGGACCGGATACGCAGTATTTT. This encodes CASSVTQGPDTQYF.

This chain links TRBV9 with TRBJ2-3; 7 nucleotides line up with TRBD1. This CDR3 has 15 residues. Germline lookup yields CDR1 SGDLS and CDR2 YYNGEE. The V gene end was trimmed by 4 bases and the J gene end by 1 base; junction bases not matched to a gene: 6. CDR3 DNA sequence: TGTGCCAGCAGCCTACAGGGGATTGGCACAGATACGCAGTATTTT. Its protein is CASSLQGIGTDTQYF.